This T cell receptor (beta chain) was identified during a study of identical twins. MiXCR was run by TCRdb on the 5' RACE reads, yielding one entry per CDR3 protein. The table has around 100,000 distinct CDR3 sequences, 5.9% seen once. The CDR3 is 16 residues long. Germline V gene data show CDR1 as MGHRA and CDR2 as YSYEKL. V lost 2 bases to trimming and J lost 5 bases, with 15 bases between them. This clonotype was recorded a few times. V gene TRBV4-1 combines with J gene TRBJ2-2; a possible D gene is TRBD2 (5 bases). The source of this sequence is a woman aged 45-65 years in good health. Sequences were obtained from memory T cells sorted from blood. The CDR3, as DNA: TGCGCCAGCAGCCAATCTGCCCCTGGAGGTACCGGGGAGCTGTTTTTT. Translated: CASSQSAPGGTGELFF.